The 3 T cell receptor beta chains below were found in one sample sequenced in a study of human T cells and chemical hapten exposure. The sample's time point: pre-sensitization, week 0. Treatment here: therapeutic diphenylcyclopropenone sensitization with weekly scalp DPC. TCRdb analysed the RACE reads with MiXCR anew, one entry per CDR3 protein. The sample has some 400,000 distinct CDR3 sequences, about 5.1% seen once; the top ten hold just over 2.5%. This specimen consisted of whole blood, obtained in connection with sensitization to the hapten diphenylcyclopropenone (DPC). These receptors were collected from a woman aged 45-60 years with alopecia areata. Some clones in this sample may be carry-over from other donors' samples.

The sample holds many counts of this clonotype. V is TRBV4-3 and J is TRBJ1-2, with TRBD1 matching over 7 bases. CDR1 is LGHNA, CDR2 YSLEER, per germline. The CDR3 has 14 residues. The ends lost 0 bases at V and 8 bases at J; junction bases unmatched: 6. The CDR3 region is CASSQDMTGMGYTF. CDR3 DNA sequence: TGCGCCAGCAGCCAAGATATGACAGGGATGGGCTACACCTTC.

This clonotype was detected ten times or more. V is TRBV7-2 and J is TRBJ2-6; possible D gene TRBD1, 6 bases. The V end lost 5 bases, the J end lost 1 base, and 15 bases lay between the germline ends. The CDR3 length is 17 residues. Germline lookup yields CDR1 SGHTA and CDR2 FQGNSA. The CDR3 reads CASSPVIRGSGANVLTF. CDR3 sequence (DNA): TGTGCCAGCAGCCCCGTGATCAGGGGTTCTGGGGCCAACGTCCTGACTTTC. Drawing the rest from reference TRBV7-2 and TRBJ2-6, the complete variable domain is GAGVSQSPSNKVTEKGKDVELRCDPISGHTALYWYRQSLGQGLEFLIYFQGNSAPDKSGLPSDRFSAERTGGSVSTLTIQRTQQEDSAVYLCASSPVIRGSGANVLTFGAGSRLTVL.

This clonotype was recorded many times. The chain is built from TRBV7-8 and TRBJ1-2; D is possibly TRBD1 (6 bases). The CDR3 sequence is 14 residues long. Trimming took off 5 bases at V and 7 bases at J, with 17 bases between the two ends. Germline values: CDR1 SGHVS, CDR2 FQNEAQ. CDR3 protein: CASSLLGGGGGYTF. CDR3 coding DNA: TGTGCCAGCAGCCTCCTTGGAGGGGGGGGTGGCTACACCTTC.